This T cell receptor beta chain was captured in a study of early T cells in non-severe SARS-CoV-2 infection. Each CDR3 protein is one row after TCRdb ran MiXCR on the 5' RACE reads. The repertoire holds 87,000 or so distinct CDR3 sequences, with approximately 13% as singletons. This clonotype came up a few times. Antigen: not known. The germline V gene has CDR1 LNHDA and CDR2 SQIVND (reference sequence). The CDR3 spans 11 residues. V lost 5 bases, J lost 8 bases, and 6 bases lay in between. Study-wide results and limits: Reliance on VDJdb matching favored anti-spike CD8 responses; private and CD4 specificities were missed.

The sequencing input was whole blood. This clonotype was obtained from an adult who was a healthcare worker with PCR-confirmed SARS-CoV-2 infection or an uninfected control (not recorded which). The genes are TRBV19 and TRBJ2-2, with D uncertain. CDR3 DNA: TGTGCCAGTAGTGACGGAGGGGAGCTGTTTTTT. Its translation is CASSDGGELFF. The complete variable domain, with remaining parts taken from reference TRBV19 and TRBJ2-2, reads DGGITQSPKYLFRKEGQNVTLSCEQNLNHDAMYWYRQDPGQGLRLIYYSQIVNDFQKGDIAEGYSVSREKKESFPLTVTSAQKNPTAFYLCASSDGGELFFGEGSRLTVL.